This T cell receptor (beta chain) was obtained from a study of CD8+ T cells in alopecia areata. Across the study: Twice daily, treated patients received 5 to 10 mg of oral tofacitinib. Scoring of treated patients' severity used the percentage of affected scalp area.

Comment on this clone: The target antigen is unknown.

As for treatment: oral pan-JAK inhibitor, 5-10 mg twice daily. In alopecia areata patients, both lesional scalp punch biopsies and peripheral blood were collected. Whole-study results and caveats: Scalp clonality dropped significantly under tofacitinib, as did expanded CD8+ top-100 clones.

CDR1 is SEHNR and CDR2 is FQNEAQ in the germline V gene (reference sequence). V gave up 4 bases and J gave up 0 bases, with 13 bases separating them. The CDR3 spans 15 residues. In each case, RNA was isolated and then reverse transcribed into cDNA as the sequencing template. The repertoire was sequenced with immunoSEQ multiplex PCR; TCRdb's copy has only in-frame clones and lacks some. The table shows about 42,000 clones, with 50% to 70% occurring only once. The sequences come from CD8+ T cells sorted from blood, collected at week 4, from a patient treated with tofacitinib. The clonotype was recovered from a human donor with alopecia areata. The rearrangement uses TRBV7-9 and TRBJ2-7; D is possibly TRBD1 or TRBD2 (5 bases each). CDR3 residues: CASSSPPGTSYEQYF. CDR3 DNA: TGTGCCAGCAGCTCCCCTCCCGGGACCTCCTACGAGCAGTACTTC.